The 31 T cell receptor beta chains below all came from one sample that was sequenced in a study of patients and donors after allogeneic stem cell transplantation. TCRdb reanalysed the RT-PCR reads using MiXCR and keeps one entry per CDR3 protein. The sample shows about a million distinct CDR3 sequences, under 20% of them seen only once. Sequences were obtained from blood, either unsorted or a sorted T cell fraction (not recorded which). Receptor source: a human donor who was either an allogeneic HSCT recipient or a stem cell or donor lymphocyte infusion donor (not recorded which). It is not recorded whose cells these are; they may come from a transplant donor.

The chain carries TRBV5-1 and TRBJ1-2; a possible D gene is TRBD1 (5 bases). Between the trimmed V and J ends, which lost 5 bases and 3 bases, there was a span of 11 bases. In germline, CDR1 is SGHRS, CDR2 YFSETQ. The CDR3 consists of 13 residues. The DNA for the CDR3 is TGCGCCAGCAGACGGGGACTGGACTATGGCTACACCTTC. It encodes CASRRGLDYGYTF.

There are a few counts of this clonotype. The V and J genes are TRBV12-3 or TRBV12-4 and TRBJ2-1, with D hard to call. Trimming took 1 base from V and 9 from J, leaving 7 bases between them. This CDR3 contains 12 residues. CDR3 sequence reads: CASSLVRIEQFF. The CDR3 DNA follows: TGTGCCAGCAGTTTAGTACGAATTGAGCAGTTCTTC.

V is TRBV29-1 and J is TRBJ2-7, with D hard to call. CDR1 is SQVTM, CDR2 ANQGSEA, per germline. V was clipped by 0 bases and J by 0 bases, with 6 bases between them. The CDR3 totals 13 residues. CDR3 bases: TGCAGCGTTGAAGAACGTTACTCCTACGAGCAGTACTTC. Protein: CSVEERYSYEQYF.

This clonotype was counted many times. The rearrangement uses TRBV20-1 and TRBJ2-1, with D uncertain. The CDR3 covers 10 residues. V was clipped by 3 bases and J by 8 bases, with 5 bases between them. Germline lookup yields CDR1 DFQATT and CDR2 SNEGSKA (reference sequence). CDR3 coding DNA: TGCAGTGCTAGCGATCATGAGCAGTTCTTC. Residues: CSASDHEQFF.

This clonotype has more than one count but fewer than ten. The gene calls are TRBV4-1 and TRBJ2-1; 9 bases fit TRBD1. Trimming took 6 bases from V and 8 from J; bases not matched to a gene: 11. CDR3 length: 15 amino acids. Looked up from germline, CDR1 is MGHRA and CDR2 is YSYEKL. CDR3 nucleotides: TGCGCCAGCAGAATACAGGGGGCTGGGGGCGATGAGCAGTTCTTC. Amino acids: CASRIQGAGGDEQFF.

This clonotype was recorded a few times. The rearrangement joins TRBV13 to TRBJ2-7; D is perhaps TRBD1 (6 bases). V was trimmed by 5 bases and J by 2 bases, leaving 19 bases between them. From germline, CDR1 is PRHDT and CDR2 FYEKMQ (reference sequence). This CDR3 region has 16 residues. The CDR3 sequence is CASSPPTGIGPYEQYF. The CDR3 bases are TGTGCCAGCAGCCCTCCCACAGGGATAGGTCCCTACGAGCAGTACTTC. Combining the CDR3 with reference TRBV13 and TRBJ2-7 gives the whole variable domain AAGVIQSPRHLIKEKRETATLKCYPIPRHDTVYWYQQGPGQDPQFLISFYEKMQSDKGSIPDRFSAQQFSDYHSELNMSSLELGDSALYFCASSPPTGIGPYEQYFGPGTRLTVT.

V gene TRBV6-5 combines with J gene TRBJ2-7, with 8 bases identical to TRBD1. Germline CDR1 is MNHEY and CDR2 is SVGAGI. This CDR3 spans 15 amino acids. Germline trimming cut 0 bases from V and 2 bases from J; bases unmatched to any gene: 3. The CDR3 region has the DNA TGTGCCAGCAGTTACTCGACAGGGGCTCCCTACGAGCAGTACTTC. This sequence encodes CASSYSTGAPYEQYF.

This clonotype was counted between two and nine times. The V gene is TRBV4-3, the J gene TRBJ2-7; D remains ambiguous. The CDR3 is made up of 17 amino acids. Looked up from germline, CDR1 is LGHNA and CDR2 is YSLEER. V lost 0 bases, J lost 4 bases, and 19 bases lay in between. The DNA of the CDR3 is TGCGCCAGCAGCCAAGAAGTAGTCGTCAGCCAAACTTACGAGCAGTACTTC. This gives the protein CASSQEVVVSQTYEQYF.

This clonotype was found many times. Germline and junction disagree at one end, which may indicate a read error. The chain couples TRBV12-3 or TRBV12-4 to TRBJ2-3, with D uncertain. The CDR3 loop spans 13 amino acids. CDR3 bases: TGTGCCAGCAGCTTAGTCCGGACAGATACGCAGTATTTT. As protein: CASSLVRTDTQYF.

The chain has TRBV2 and TRBJ2-7; the match to TRBD1 covers 11 bases. The CDR3 consists of 15 residues. With 2 bases clipped from V and 6 bases from J, the junction kept 6 bases outside the gene matches. Germline loops: CDR1 SNHLY, CDR2 FYNNEI. CDR3 nucleotides: TGTGCCAGCAGTGAATTCCCGGGACAGGGGGGCGAGCAGTACTTC. It is translated as CASSEFPGQGGEQYF.

This clonotype was picked up many times. The chain has TRBV29-1 and TRBJ2-5; the D is unclear. The CDR3 is 11 residues long. V was shortened by 0 bases and J by 4 bases, with 3 bases between the two germline ends. Germline V gene data show CDR1 as SQVTM and CDR2 as ANQGSEA. The CDR3 DNA reads TGCAGCGTTGAAGACCGAGAGACCCAGTACTTC. The encoded protein is CSVEDRETQYF.

This clonotype was detected only a few times. This chain connects TRBV20-1 to TRBJ1-6; 9 bases map to TRBD1. Germline CDR1 and CDR2: DFQATT and SNEGSKA (reference sequence). This CDR3 region has 13 residues. V was clipped by 6 bases and J by 8 bases; unmatched bases: 5. In DNA, the CDR3 is TGCAGTGCGGGGGGACAGGGCCATTCACCCCTCCACTTT. Protein product: CSAGGQGHSPLHF.

This clonotype was seen more than once but under ten times. This chain connects TRBV10-3 to TRBJ2-7; D may be TRBD1 (6 bases). CDR1 and CDR2 from the germline V gene are ENHRY and SYGVKD. CDR3 length: 13 residues. The V gene lost 10 bases and the J gene lost 0 bases, with 13 bases spanning the gap. The CDR3 region is CATAGVPSYEQYF. DNA for the CDR3: TGTGCCACAGCAGGGGTCCCCTCCTACGAGCAGTACTTC.

This clonotype was found a few times. The chain joins TRBV15 to TRBJ2-1; 8 nucleotides align to TRBD2. The CDR3 spans 18 residues. The germline CDR1 and CDR2 sequences are LNHNV and YYDKDF (reference sequence). V was pared by 0 bases and J by 0 bases, with 7 bases of the junction left unmatched. As DNA, the CDR3 is TGTGCCACCAGCAGAGACCCGAGCGGGGGAACCTCCTACAATGAGCAGTTCTTC. It codes for CATSRDPSGGTSYNEQFF.

This clonotype was seen at least ten times. The rearrangement links TRBV5-1 to TRBJ1-1, with D perhaps matching TRBD1 (6 bases). Looked up from germline, CDR1 is SGHRS and CDR2 is YFSETQ. The CDR3 runs to 14 residues. The V and J ends lost 2 bases and 5 bases respectively, with 13 bases between them. In DNA, the CDR3 is TGCGCCAGCAGCTTACAAGGGGGAAGTACTGAAGCTTTCTTT. Its translation: CASSLQGGSTEAFF.

The CDR3 DNA follows: TGTGCCAGCAGCCCACAGGGTAGCAATGAGCAGTTCTTC. This translates into CASSPQGSNEQFF. The rearrangement joins TRBV13 to TRBJ2-1; TRBD1 is a possible D gene (6 bases). This CDR3 contains 13 residues. Germline loops: CDR1 PRHDT, CDR2 FYEKMQ (reference sequence). Trimming shortened V by 5 bases and J by 6 bases, and 11 bases separated the two germline ends.

The chain combines TRBV20-1 with TRBJ1-1, with D maybe TRBD1 (6 bases). Germline V gene sequence: CDR1 DFQATT, CDR2 SNEGSKA (reference sequence). The CDR3 has 15 residues. The V and J ends lost 0 bases and 0 bases respectively, with 11 bases between them. CDR3 region: CSARDWGGLNTEAFF. Here the CDR3 DNA reads TGCAGTGCTAGAGATTGGGGGGGGCTGAACACTGAAGCTTTCTTT.

The gene calls are TRBV20-1 and TRBJ2-5; D remains ambiguous. The CDR3 spans 14 residues. V shed 0 bases and J shed 5 bases, with 13 bases lying between them. Germline loops: CDR1 DFQATT, CDR2 SNEGSKA (reference sequence). The CDR3 is CSARDYGLRETQYF. CDR3 coding DNA: TGCAGTGCTAGAGATTACGGGCTCCGGGAGACCCAGTACTTC.

This clonotype was detected a few times. V gene TRBV5-1 combines with J gene TRBJ2-1, with D possibly matching TRBD2 (6 bases). The CDR3 sequence is 16 residues long. Germline V gene sequence: CDR1 SGHRS, CDR2 YFSETQ. The V gene lost 0 bases and the J gene lost 0 bases, with 10 bases spanning the gap. The CDR3 loop is CASSLVGGISYNEQFF. The CDR3 DNA reads as TGCGCCAGCAGCTTGGTTGGCGGGATCTCCTACAATGAGCAGTTCTTC.

This clonotype showed up just a few times. The chain carries TRBV20-1 and TRBJ2-1, with D perhaps TRBD2 (6 bases). Germline values: CDR1 DFQATT, CDR2 SNEGSKA (reference sequence). Trimming removed 0 bases at V and 2 bases at J, with 11 bases between. This CDR3 spans 15 amino acids. The CDR3 here is CSARDAGSTYNEQFF. CDR3 nucleotides: TGCAGTGCTAGAGACGCGGGGTCGACCTACAATGAGCAGTTCTTC.

The chain is built from TRBV20-1 and TRBJ2-7; D remains unclear. The V end lost 0 bases, the J end lost 5 bases, and 17 bases lay between the germline ends. The CDR3 totals 15 residues. Germline V gives CDR1 DFQATT, CDR2 SNEGSKA (reference sequence). The DNA for the CDR3 is TGCAGTGCTAGAGATAGGGCTAGAGGTTCTGACGAGCAGTACTTC. It is translated as CSARDRARGSDEQYF.

V gene TRBV9 combines with J gene TRBJ2-2; D might be TRBD2 (5 bases). V was trimmed by 0 bases and J by 3 bases, leaving 12 bases between them. CDR1 and CDR2 (germline): SGDLS, YYNGEE. The CDR3 is 16 amino acids. The CDR3 protein is CASSVEQNGDTGELFF. The DNA of the CDR3 is TGTGCCAGCAGCGTAGAACAAAACGGGGACACCGGGGAGCTGTTTTTT.

This CDR3 is CASSQPGRGYEQYF. The CDR3 DNA follows: TGCGCCAGCAGCCAGCCGGGACGGGGCTACGAGCAGTACTTC. The V gene is TRBV4-1, the J gene TRBJ2-7; D tentatively reads TRBD1 or TRBD2 (5 bases each). CDR3 length equals 14 residues. Germline lookup yields CDR1 MGHRA and CDR2 YSYEKL. V lost 3 bases and J lost 3, with 12 bases in between.

This clonotype was counted between two and nine times. V usage is TRBV7-9 and J usage is TRBJ2-5; D is uncertain. Germline V gene sequence: CDR1 SEHNR, CDR2 FQNEAQ (reference sequence). This CDR3 spans 12 amino acids. Trimming cost V 5 bases and J 9 bases, with 13 bases left between them. CDR3 DNA: TGTGCCAGCAGCCCTCAACCCCCTCCCCAGTACTTC. It is translated as CASSPQPPPQYF.

This rearrangement joins TRBV27 to TRBJ1-2; possible D gene TRBD1, 5 bases. Trimming shortened V by 4 bases and J by 2 bases, and 20 bases separated the two germline ends. The CDR3 contains 17 residues. Per germline, CDR1 MNHEY and CDR2 SMNVEV (reference sequence). CDR3 region: CASSSEGPGSANYGYTF. The CDR3 nucleotides read TGTGCCAGCAGTTCGGAGGGACCGGGCTCGGCAAACTATGGCTACACCTTC.

This clonotype was detected ten times or more. V gene TRBV4-2 combines with J gene TRBJ2-2; 8 nucleotides agree with TRBD1. Germline values: CDR1 LGHNA, CDR2 YNFKEQ. This CDR3 region has 16 residues. Unmatched junction bases numbered 9, after V lost 4 bases and J lost 5 bases. The CDR3 reads CASSRTGTGGTGELFF. The DNA of the CDR3 is TGTGCCAGCAGCCGCACCGGGACAGGTGGGACCGGGGAGCTGTTTTTT.

This clonotype occurred a few times. J is TRBJ1-1 and V is TRBV5-1; D may be TRBD1 (6 bases). The CDR3 runs to 15 residues. V was trimmed by 0 bases and J by 1 base, leaving 10 bases between them. Per germline, CDR1 SGHRS and CDR2 YFSETQ. This chain's CDR3 is CASSLVPQGNTEAFF. CDR3 DNA sequence: TGCGCCAGCAGCTTGGTCCCACAGGGGAACACTGAAGCTTTCTTT.

In this sample, this clonotype turned up a few times. The chain couples TRBV12-3 or TRBV12-4 to TRBJ1-2; D is ambiguous. The CDR3 is 13 residues long. Trimming shortened V by 6 bases and J by 8 bases, and 16 bases separated the two germline ends. The CDR3 region is CASSRSGVRGYTF. CDR3 bases: TGTGCCAGCAGCCGCTCAGGCGTTAGGGGCTACACCTTC.

This clonotype was observed at least ten times. The rearrangement joins TRBV12-3 or TRBV12-4 to TRBJ2-2, with 7 positions matching TRBD1. The CDR3 extends over 18 amino acids. Trimming removed 5 bases from V and 0 bases from J; junction bases left unmatched: 12. This CDR3 reads CASSKRTGANANTGELFF. Here the CDR3 DNA reads TGTGCCAGCAGTAAAAGGACAGGAGCCAACGCGAACACCGGGGAGCTGTTTTTT.

This clonotype was picked up a small number of times. The genes are TRBV6-1 and TRBJ2-4, with 10 bases matching TRBD1. This CDR3 contains 15 residues. Germline CDR1 and CDR2: MNHNS and SASEGT. V trimming: 5 bases; J trimming: 4 bases; junction bases outside the gene matches: 5. CDR3 loop: CASSRQGARKNIQYF. The DNA for the CDR3 is TGTGCCAGCAGTAGACAGGGGGCAAGGAAAAACATTCAGTACTTC.

V usage is TRBV2 and J usage is TRBJ1-1, with D tentatively TRBD1 (6 bases). CDR1 is SNHLY, CDR2 FYNNEI, per germline. The CDR3 is 15 amino acids. V lost 0 bases, J lost 4 bases, and 12 bases lay in between. In DNA form, the CDR3 reads TGTGCCAGCAGTGAAGCCCTAGGGGGTTTCACTGAAGCTTTCTTT. Amino acid sequence: CASSEALGGFTEAFF.